The clone carrying this TCR beta chain was detected once. The target antigen is unknown. Primers for the PCR totalled 60 Vbeta and 13 Jbeta. Assay: immunoSEQ multiplex PCR; the TCRdb copy retains only in-frame clones and omits some. The table lists about 160,000 clones, around 88% of them singletons. The sample originates from a study of cytomegalovirus exposure and HLA in healthy donors. Findings of the study overall: Among TCR sequences, most were rare, though some public TCRs appeared in many donors. HLA-A and HLA-B allele assignments for most subjects were reportedly predicted accurately using TCR beta sequences. Per a prior analysis, the majority of TCR beta V segments were productive roughly 90% or roughly 30% of the time.

This receptor was obtained from a woman aged 18-29 years in good health and CMV-seronegative. Sequencing used PBMCs.

This chain's CDR3 is CASSDSGSGDEQFF. In DNA form, the CDR3 reads TGTGCCAGCAGTGACTCCGGTAGCGGGGATGAGCAGTTCTTC. J is TRBJ2-1 and V is TRBV6-4, with 8 positions matching TRBD2. V lost 0 bases, J lost 8 bases, and 3 bases stayed unmatched. Germline CDR1 is MRHNA and CDR2 is SNTAGT. This CDR3 region has 14 residues.